The 16 T cell receptor beta chains in this list originate from one sample, sequenced in a study of high-grade serous ovarian cancer treatment subgroups. Only in-frame clones appear in the TCRdb table, and some are missing; sequencing was by immunoSEQ multiplex PCR. Seen here are about 1,900 clones, under 80% observed once, and the top ten hold 15% to 20%. Tumor tissue was taken before any definitive surgery or chemotherapy was given. The sample was tumor tissue. These receptors were collected from a human donor with high-grade serous ovarian cancer.

With respect to this clone: Distinct nucleotide sequences in the sample also encode this CDR3. The rearrangement joins TRBV5-4 to TRBJ1-1; 8 bases align to TRBD1. The V gene's germline CDR1 is SGHNT and CDR2 YYREEE (reference sequence). The trim removed 0 bases at V and 1 base at J, leaving 5 bases unmatched. This CDR3 region has 16 residues. CDR3 sequence reads: CASSLAGRGRNTEAFF. The CDR3 DNA follows: TGTGCCAGCAGCTTGGCCGGCAGGGGGCGGAACACTGAAGCTTTCTTT.

The chain carries TRBV27 and TRBJ1-4; D unclear. Trimming left V 5 bases short and J 0 bases short, with 13 bases between. The CDR3 loop spans 16 amino acids. In germline, CDR1 is MNHEY, CDR2 SMNVEV (reference sequence). In DNA form, the CDR3 reads TGTGCCAGCAGTCACCAGTACCGTGCAACTAATGAAAAACTGTTTTTT. Translating gives CASSHQYRATNEKLFF.

CDR3 protein: CASSPGTPNTEAFF. In nucleotides, the CDR3 is TGTGCCAGCAGCCCCGGGACCCCGAACACTGAAGCTTTCTTT. The chain employs TRBV28 and TRBJ1-1; perhaps TRBD1 as D (5 bases). Deletions cut 6 bases from V and 1 base from J, with 12 bases between. The germline V gene encodes CDR1 MDHEN and CDR2 SYDVKM. CDR3 length equals 14 residues. The complete variable domain, with remaining parts taken from reference TRBV28 and TRBJ1-1, reads DVKVTQSSRYLVKRTGEKVFLECVQDMDHENMFWYRQDPGLGLRLIYFSYDVKMKEKGDIPEGYSVSREKKERFSLILESASTNQTSMYLCASSPGTPNTEAFFGQGTRLTVV.

V usage is TRBV5-1 and J usage is TRBJ2-3; no clear D gene. Germline V gene lookup returns CDR1 SGHRS and CDR2 YFSETQ. The CDR3 extends over 16 amino acids. With 0 bases removed from V and 2 bases from J, the gap between germline ends came to 13 bases. The CDR3 spells CASSLVGQSYTDTQYF. The CDR3 bases are TGCGCCAGCAGCTTGGTAGGGCAGTCCTACACAGATACGCAGTATTTT. The complete variable domain, with remaining parts taken from reference TRBV5-1 and TRBJ2-3, reads KAGVTQTPRYLIKTRGQQVTLSCSPISGHRSVSWYQQTPGQGLQFLFEYFSETQRNKGNFPGRFSGRQFSNSRSEMNVSTLELGDSALYLCASSLVGQSYTDTQYFGPGTRLTVL.

This clone turned up a few times. The rearrangement joins TRBV27 to TRBJ2-5, with 8 bases fitting TRBD1. The CDR3 covers 15 residues. Germline CDR1 reads MNHEY; CDR2 reads SMNVEV (reference sequence). With V trimmed by 5 bases and J by 3 bases, 8 bases remained unmatched. The chain's CDR3 is CASSRGQVLKETQYF. In DNA, the CDR3 is TGTGCCAGCAGTAGGGGACAGGTCCTGAAAGAGACCCAGTACTTC.

This clone turned up a few times. The CDR3, as DNA: TGTGCCAGTAGTCCGCTCGCGGGGTCGGGGGGCTACACCTTC. This encodes CASSPLAGSGGYTF. The rearrangement links TRBV2 to TRBJ1-2; D gene ambiguous. This CDR3 contains 14 residues. Germline V gene lookup returns CDR1 SNHLY and CDR2 FYNNEI. The germline V and J ends were trimmed by 9 bases and 8 bases, with 22 bases remaining between them.

The chain recombines TRBV6-1 with TRBJ1-5, with D unresolved. The germline V and J ends were trimmed by 4 bases and 5 bases, with 6 bases remaining between them. Per germline, CDR1 MNHNS and CDR2 SASEGT. This CDR3 is built from 12 residues. The CDR3 sequence is CASSGNHQPQHF. CDR3 in DNA: TGTGCCAGCAGTGGAAACCATCAGCCCCAGCATTTT.

This clone came up a few times. CDR3 region: CASSDGTSGGHEQYF. CDR3 in DNA: TGCGCCAGCAGTGACGGGACTAGCGGGGGTCACGAGCAGTACTTC. The V gene is TRBV10-2, the J gene TRBJ2-7, with TRBD2 matching 14 bases. Germline lookup yields CDR1 WSHSY and CDR2 SAAADI. V was pared by 3 bases and J by 5 bases, with 3 bases of the junction left unmatched. CDR3 length: 15 amino acids.

The genes are TRBV19 and TRBJ2-6; possible D gene TRBD1, 6 bases. Per germline, CDR1 LNHDA and CDR2 SQIVND (reference sequence). The CDR3 consists of 17 residues. Trimming stripped 2 bases from V and 4 bases from J, with 15 bases between. This CDR3 reads CASSIRGYIAGANVLTF. CDR3 coding DNA: TGTGCCAGTAGTATAAGGGGGTACATAGCCGGGGCCAACGTCCTGACTTTC.

The chain employs TRBV6-5 and TRBJ1-6; 8 bases fit TRBD1. J gave up 5 bases and V 2 bases, and 2 bases lay outside the gene matches. CDR1 and CDR2 (germline): MNHEY, SVGAGI. This CDR3 is 15 amino acids long. Written as DNA, the CDR3 is TGTGCCAGCAGTTACACGACAGGGGATAATTCACCCCTCCACTTT. It codes for CASSYTTGDNSPLHF.

The chain employs TRBV5-1 and TRBJ2-3; TRBD2 aligns across 9 bases. The trim removed 0 bases at V and 2 bases at J, leaving 10 bases unmatched. The CDR3 covers 18 residues. Germline CDR1 SGHRS, CDR2 YFSETQ. CDR3: CASSLESSGAGPTDTQYF. CDR3 DNA sequence: TGCGCCAGCAGCTTGGAGTCTAGCGGGGCCGGACCCACAGATACGCAGTATTTT.

This clone was found once. The chain links TRBV7-9 to TRBJ1-1; D perhaps matches TRBD1 (6 bases). V lost 5 bases to trimming and J lost 9 bases, with 13 bases between them. CDR1 and CDR2 (germline): SEHNR, FQNEAQ (reference sequence). This CDR3 has 12 amino acids. CDR3 residues: CASSAQGLQAFF. The CDR3 DNA sequence: TGTGCCAGCAGCGCCCAGGGGTTACAAGCTTTCTTT.

The V and J genes are TRBV5-1 and TRBJ2-3; D is ambiguous. The length of the CDR3 is 12 residues. V was shortened by 7 bases and J by 8 bases, with 14 bases between the two germline ends. The germline CDR1 and CDR2 sequences are SGHRS and YFSETQ. The CDR3 coding sequence is TGCGCCAGCGGAAACCCCCAGTTTACGCAGTATTTT. It codes for CASGNPQFTQYF.

This clone qualifies as large. The rearrangement uses TRBV7-9 and TRBJ2-1; the D gene could be TRBD1 or TRBD2 (6 bases each). V shed 8 bases and J shed 7 bases, with 12 bases lying between them. Germline CDR1 reads SEHNR; CDR2 reads FQNEAQ (reference sequence). The CDR3 is 12 residues long. The CDR3 bases are TGTGCCAGCGAGGGGGGAAGGAATGAGCAGTTCTTC. It yields the protein CASEGGRNEQFF.

V gene TRBV6-5 combines with J gene TRBJ2-5; 7 positions match TRBD1. V dropped 1 base and J dropped 7; count of bases not matched to a gene: 9. CDR1 is MNHEY, CDR2 SVGAGI, per germline. CDR3 length equals 15 residues. The chain's CDR3 is CASSYLTGSGATQYF. The CDR3 DNA follows: TGTGCCAGCAGTTACTTGACAGGGTCTGGGGCGACCCAGTACTTC.

V gene TRBV4-3 combines with J gene TRBJ1-6, with no clear D. The germline V and J ends were trimmed by 1 base and 13 bases, with 8 bases remaining between them. CDR1 is LGHNA, CDR2 YSLEER, per germline. This CDR3 is built from 12 residues. The CDR3 bases are TGCGCCAGCAGCCAAGGAGATGGGCCCCTCCACTTT. Protein product: CASSQGDGPLHF.